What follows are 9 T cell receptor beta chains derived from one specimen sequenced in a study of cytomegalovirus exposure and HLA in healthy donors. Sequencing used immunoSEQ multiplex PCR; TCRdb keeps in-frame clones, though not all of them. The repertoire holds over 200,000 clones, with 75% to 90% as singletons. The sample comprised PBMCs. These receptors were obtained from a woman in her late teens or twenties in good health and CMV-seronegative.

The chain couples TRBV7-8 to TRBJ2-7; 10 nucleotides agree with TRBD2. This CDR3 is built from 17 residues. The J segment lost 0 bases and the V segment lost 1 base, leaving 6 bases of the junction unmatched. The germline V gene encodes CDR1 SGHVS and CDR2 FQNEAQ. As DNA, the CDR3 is TGTGCCAGCAGCTTAGTCGCCCGGACTAGCGGCTCCTACGAGCAGTACTTC. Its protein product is CASSLVARTSGSYEQYF.

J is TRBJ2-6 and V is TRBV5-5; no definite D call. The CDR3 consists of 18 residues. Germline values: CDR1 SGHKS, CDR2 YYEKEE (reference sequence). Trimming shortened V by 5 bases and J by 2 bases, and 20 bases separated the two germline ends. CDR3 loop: CASRSTSLNRAGANVLTF. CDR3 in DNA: TGTGCCAGCAGATCGACCTCCCTCAATCGCGCTGGGGCCAACGTCCTGACTTTC.

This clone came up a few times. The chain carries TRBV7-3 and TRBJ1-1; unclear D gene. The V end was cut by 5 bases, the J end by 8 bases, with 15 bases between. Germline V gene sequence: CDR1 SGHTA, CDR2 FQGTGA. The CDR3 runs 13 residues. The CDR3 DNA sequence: TGTGCCAGCAGCCATTCGATCGGATCCGAAGCTTTCTTT. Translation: CASSHSIGSEAFF.

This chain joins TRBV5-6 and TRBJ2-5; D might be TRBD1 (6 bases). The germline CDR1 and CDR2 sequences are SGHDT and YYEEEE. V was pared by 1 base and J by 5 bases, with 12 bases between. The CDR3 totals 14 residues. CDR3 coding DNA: TGTGCCAGCAGCTTGACAGGGTTTAGGGAGACCCAGTACTTC. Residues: CASSLTGFRETQYF.

Here the CDR3 DNA reads TGTGCCAGCAGCATCGACAGCTCCTTGAGAAAACTGTTTTTT. Encoded protein: CASSIDSSLRKLFF. The rearrangement uses TRBV11-2 and TRBJ1-4, with D possibly being TRBD1 (5 bases). This CDR3 has 14 residues. Trimming took 5 bases from V and 10 from J, leaving 17 bases between them. Per the germline V gene, CDR1 is SGHAT and CDR2 is FQNNGV.

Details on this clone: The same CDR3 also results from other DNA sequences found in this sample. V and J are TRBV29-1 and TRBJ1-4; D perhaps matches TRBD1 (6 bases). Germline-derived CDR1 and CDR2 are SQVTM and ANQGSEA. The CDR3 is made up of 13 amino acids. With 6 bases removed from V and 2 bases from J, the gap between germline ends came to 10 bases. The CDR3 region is CSVSTGTNEKLFF. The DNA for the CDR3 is TGCAGCGTGTCGACAGGTACTAATGAAAAACTGTTTTTT.

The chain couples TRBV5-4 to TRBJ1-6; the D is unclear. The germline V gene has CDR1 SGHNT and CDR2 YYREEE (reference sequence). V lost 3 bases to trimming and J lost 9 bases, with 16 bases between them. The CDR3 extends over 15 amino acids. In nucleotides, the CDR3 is TGTGCCAGCAGCTCTTTAGACACCGATAGTTCACCCCTCCACTTT. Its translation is CASSSLDTDSSPLHF.

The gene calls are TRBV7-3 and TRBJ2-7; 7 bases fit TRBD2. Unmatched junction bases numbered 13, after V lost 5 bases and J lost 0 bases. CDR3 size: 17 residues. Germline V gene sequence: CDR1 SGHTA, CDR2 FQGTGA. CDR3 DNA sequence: TGTGCCAGCAGCCCCCGTGGAGCGGGGTTTTTCTCCTACGAGCAGTACTTC. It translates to CASSPRGAGFFSYEQYF.

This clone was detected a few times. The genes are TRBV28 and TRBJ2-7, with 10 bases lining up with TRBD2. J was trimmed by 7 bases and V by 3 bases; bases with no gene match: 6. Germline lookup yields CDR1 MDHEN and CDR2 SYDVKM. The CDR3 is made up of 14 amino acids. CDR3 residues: CASSFHGTSAEQYF. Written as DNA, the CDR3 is TGTGCCAGCAGTTTTCATGGGACTAGCGCTGAGCAGTACTTC.